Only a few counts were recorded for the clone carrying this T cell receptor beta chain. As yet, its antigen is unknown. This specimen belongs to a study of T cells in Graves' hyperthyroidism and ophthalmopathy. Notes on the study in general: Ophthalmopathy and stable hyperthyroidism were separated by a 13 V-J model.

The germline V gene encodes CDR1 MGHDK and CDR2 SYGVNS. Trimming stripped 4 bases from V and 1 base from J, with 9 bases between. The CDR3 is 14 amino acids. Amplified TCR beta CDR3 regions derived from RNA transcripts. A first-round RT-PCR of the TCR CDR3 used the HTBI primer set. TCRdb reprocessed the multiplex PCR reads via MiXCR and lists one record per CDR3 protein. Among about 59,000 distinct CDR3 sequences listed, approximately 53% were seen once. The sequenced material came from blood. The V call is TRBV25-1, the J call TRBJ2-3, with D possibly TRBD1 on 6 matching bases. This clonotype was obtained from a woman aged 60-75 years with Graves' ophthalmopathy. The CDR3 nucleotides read TGTGCCAGCAGTGCCGAGGGGGGCACAGATACGCAGTATTTT. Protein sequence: CASSAEGGTDTQYF.